The 6 T cell receptor beta chains in this list originate from one sample, sequenced in a study of shared clonotypes between healthy human individuals. Data came from immunoSEQ multiplex PCR; TCRdb stores just in-frame clones and leaves some out. In the table there are roughly 2.1 million clones, around 93% of which are singletons. CD45RO-negative, CCR7-selected cells formed the naive CD8 fraction, which excluded terminally differentiated effector memory CD45RA+ cells. The source material was naive CD8+ T cells from PBMCs. The receptors come from a young man in good health. Some clones in this sample may be carry-over from other donors' samples.

To note about this clone: Other nucleotide sequences in the sample specify the same CDR3. The chain employs TRBV6-6 and TRBJ2-5; 8 bases are a match to TRBD2. This CDR3 is built from 14 residues. CDR1 is MNHNY, CDR2 SVGAGI, per germline (reference sequence). With 0 bases clipped from V and 5 bases from J, the junction kept 2 bases outside the gene matches. The CDR3 bases are TGTGCCAGCAGTTACTCTCCGGGGGGGGAGACCCAGTACTTC. This encodes CASSYSPGGETQYF.

CDR3 DNA: TGTGCCAGCAGCCACCATCGGCAGCGTGCTAGCACAGATACGCAGTATTTT. It specifies CASSHHRQRASTDTQYF. J is TRBJ2-3 and V is TRBV7-2; D call uncertain. Per the germline V gene, CDR1 is SGHTA and CDR2 is FQGNSA. The germline V and J ends were trimmed by 5 bases and 0 bases, with 18 bases remaining between them. The CDR3 is made up of 17 amino acids. Together with reference TRBV7-2 and TRBJ2-3, the CDR3 gives the full variable domain: GAGVSQSPSNKVTEKGKDVELRCDPISGHTALYWYRQSLGQGLEFLIYFQGNSAPDKSGLPSDRFSAERTGGSVSTLTIQRTQQEDSAVYLCASSHHRQRASTDTQYFGPGTRLTVL.

The rearrangement joins TRBV7-2 to TRBJ2-5, with TRBD1 identical over 7 bases. The junction had 11 bases not matched to a gene; V was cut back by 0 bases and J by 7 bases. Germline loops: CDR1 SGHTA, CDR2 FQGNSA. The CDR3 is 16 residues long. CDR3 bases: TGTGCCAGCAGCTTAGCGGTTTTCGACAGGGCCCGGACCCAGTACTTC. This encodes CASSLAVFDRARTQYF.

This chain uses TRBV19 with TRBJ2-7; a weak D match, TRBD1 (6 bases). This CDR3 has 15 residues. Trimming shortened V by 6 bases and J by 7 bases, and 22 bases separated the two germline ends. CDR1 is LNHDA and CDR2 is SQIVND in the germline V gene (reference sequence). The CDR3 coding sequence is TGTGCCAGTAGCACAGGGAGTGGGGTAGACGGAGAGCAGTACTTC. This translates into CASSTGSGVDGEQYF.

This sequence joins TRBV10-2 and TRBJ1-2; TRBD1 agrees at 8 bases. This CDR3 has 14 residues. Germline lookup yields CDR1 WSHSY and CDR2 SAAADI. Losses at the gene ends were 5 bases for V and 6 bases for J; bases not matched to a gene: 8. The CDR3 sequence: CASSRTGLENGYTF. The CDR3, as DNA: TGCGCCAGCAGTAGGACAGGGTTAGAGAATGGCTACACCTTC.

A few counts support this clone. The chain is built from TRBV7-9 and TRBJ1-1, with D hard to call. The CDR3 extends over 12 amino acids. From germline, CDR1 is SEHNR and CDR2 FQNEAQ (reference sequence). Trimming took 2 bases from V and 6 from J, leaving 7 bases between them. CDR3 nucleotides: TGTGCCAGCAGCTTACCATTGGCTGAAGCTTTCTTT. Translating gives CASSLPLAEAFF.